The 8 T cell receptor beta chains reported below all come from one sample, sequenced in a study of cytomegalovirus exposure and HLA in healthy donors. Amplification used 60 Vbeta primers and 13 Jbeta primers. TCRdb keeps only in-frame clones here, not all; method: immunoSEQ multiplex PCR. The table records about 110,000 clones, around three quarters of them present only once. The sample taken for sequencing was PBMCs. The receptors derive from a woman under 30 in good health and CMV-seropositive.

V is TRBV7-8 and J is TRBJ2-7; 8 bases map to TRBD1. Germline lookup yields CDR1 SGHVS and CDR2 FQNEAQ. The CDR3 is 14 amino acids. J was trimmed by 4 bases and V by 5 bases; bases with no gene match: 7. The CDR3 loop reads CASSARQGRYEQYF. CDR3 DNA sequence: TGTGCCAGCAGCGCCCGACAGGGGAGGTACGAGCAGTACTTC.

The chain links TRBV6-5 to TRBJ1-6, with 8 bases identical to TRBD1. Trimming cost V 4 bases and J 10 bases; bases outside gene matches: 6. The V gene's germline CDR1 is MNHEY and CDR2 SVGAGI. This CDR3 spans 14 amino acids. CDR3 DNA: TGTGCCAGCAGTTCCGACAGGGGTGGATCACCCCTCCACTTT. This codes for CASSSDRGGSPLHF.

The CDR3 protein is CARSPPGGYSYEQYF. The CDR3 DNA reads TGTGCCAGAAGCCCTCCGGGGGGCTACTCCTACGAGCAGTACTTC. This chain links TRBV5-3 with TRBJ2-7; possibly TRBD2 for D (7 bases). TRBV5-3 is treated as an ORF (open reading frame) with a function not yet certain. The CDR3 totals 15 residues. The V end lost 4 bases, the J end lost 0 bases, and 14 bases lay between the germline ends.

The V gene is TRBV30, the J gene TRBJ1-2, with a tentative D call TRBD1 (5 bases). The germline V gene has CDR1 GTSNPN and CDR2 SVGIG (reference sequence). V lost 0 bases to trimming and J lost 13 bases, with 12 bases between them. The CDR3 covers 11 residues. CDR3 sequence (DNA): TGTGCCTGGAGTGTACCCCAGGGCCGCACCTTC. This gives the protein CAWSVPQGRTF.

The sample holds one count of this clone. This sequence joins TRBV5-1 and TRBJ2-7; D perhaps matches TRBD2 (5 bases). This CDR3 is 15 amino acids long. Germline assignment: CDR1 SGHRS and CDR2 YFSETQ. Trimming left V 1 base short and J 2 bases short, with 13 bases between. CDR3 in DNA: TGCGCCAGCAGCTTGTCAAGCGGTTCCCCCTACGAGCAGTACTTC. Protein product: CASSLSSGSPYEQYF.

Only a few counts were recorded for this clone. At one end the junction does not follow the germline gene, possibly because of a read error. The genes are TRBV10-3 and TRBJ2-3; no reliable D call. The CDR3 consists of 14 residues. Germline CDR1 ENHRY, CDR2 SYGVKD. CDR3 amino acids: CAIRESPSTDTQYF. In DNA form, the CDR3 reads TGTGCCATCAGAGAGTCTCCTAGCACAGATACGCAGTATTTT.

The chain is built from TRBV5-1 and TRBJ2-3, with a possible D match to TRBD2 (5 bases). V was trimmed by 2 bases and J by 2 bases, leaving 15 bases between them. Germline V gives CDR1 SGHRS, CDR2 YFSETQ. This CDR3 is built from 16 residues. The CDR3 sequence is CASSLLTNRNTDTQYF. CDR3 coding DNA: TGCGCCAGCAGCTTATTGACTAACCGAAACACAGATACGCAGTATTTT.

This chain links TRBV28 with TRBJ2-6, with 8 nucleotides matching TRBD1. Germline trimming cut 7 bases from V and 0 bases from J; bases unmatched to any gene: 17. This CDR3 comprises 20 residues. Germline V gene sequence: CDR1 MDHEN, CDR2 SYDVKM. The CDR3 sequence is CASKGQGVTKSRSGANVLTF. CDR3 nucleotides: TGTGCCAGCAAAGGACAGGGCGTAACTAAGAGCCGCTCTGGGGCCAACGTCCTGACTTTC.